One T cell receptor (beta chain) is described in this entry. Its antigen is still unknown. No per-base quality is available; no much larger clone lies one base away. TCRbeta CDR3 regions were amplified from genomic DNA using the immunoSEQ Assay, a bias-controlled multiplex PCR. The original methods were these. Within the assay, amplification of reference gene primers was used to estimate how many nucleated cells each sample contained. Sequence reads were collapsed and filtered to measure the absolute abundance of every unique TCRbeta CDR3 rearrangement. Productive Simpson clonality was computed per sample as the square root of Simpson's diversity index over productive rearrangements. TCRdb re-hosts the immuneACCESS table, in-frame sequences only. Its copies lack some clones; in the studies checked, an unresolved V gene accounts for under half of them, and the cause for the rest is not known. V, J and clone size reflect that table, while D and trimming were determined from the DNA. The sample has 160,000 or so clones on record, 80% to 85% of them singletons. The top ten clonotypes cover roughly 8% of the sample.

The data were obtained in a study of blood T cell repertoires in COVID-19 (dated by TCRdb to 2020 to 2022). About the investigation overall: Samples from collaborators originated in the United States, Italy and Spain and spanned both the acute and convalescent phases of COVID-19. The prospective study material was composed of cDNA or gDNA derived from T cells, B-cell-depleted T cells, or PBMCs. The dataset comprised deeply sampled blood TCRbeta repertoires from subjects exposed to, actively infected with, or recovered from COVID-19. The repertoires were released in a freely available public database meant as a resource for research on the immune response to SARS-CoV-2. The samples were drawn from two sources: the first 160 participants of the ongoing ImmuneRACE study, and 1,000 to 1,500 subjects contributed by 6 global collaborators. The sample metadata nearly always contained a de-identified subject ID, COVID-19 status, age in years and sex. Where available, HLA class I and class II types were taken from metadata supplied by the sample provider and were not determined by assay-based typing.

The research as a whole found: How much clinical and demographic metadata was included differed by source and by participant, and the metadata was provided uncurated.

In the prospective study, participants were about 18 to 95 years old, resided in 20 to 30 geographic areas of the United States, and were enrolled through a virtual design. In the prospective study, participants were assigned to cohorts based on the clinical history participants reported in a screening survey and a study questionnaire. Recovered participants in ImmuneRACE Cohort 3 were defined as having two consecutive negative NP/OP PCR tests, clearance from a healthcare professional, or resolution of symptoms. Each participant in the prospective study had whole blood, serum and a nasopharyngeal or oropharyngeal swab collected by mobile phlebotomists. Participants in the prospective study had the option to provide additional blood draws and questionnaires over an approximately two-month period. Prospective study blood samples were shipped either frozen or at room temperature before DNA extraction.

Reading from cysteine to phenylalanine, the CDR3 counts 16 amino acids. Of all the DNA, just the CDR3 is kept, 48 bases in frame from base 1. Clipping removes 2 bases from V and 5 bases from J, with 7 as the unmatched junction base count. The germline V gene supplies CDR1 ENHRY and CDR2 SYGVKD. The chain links TRBV10-3 with TRBJ2-2, with 8 middle bases fitting TRBD2. Input material: PBMCs or T cells enriched from blood (not recorded which). The sequence was collected from a woman in her 50s who had recovered from COVID-19. The CDR3 region has the sequence CAISEMGTSITGELFF. The DNA sequence is TGTGCCATCAGTGAGATGGGGACTAGTATTACCGGGGAGCTGTTTTTT.